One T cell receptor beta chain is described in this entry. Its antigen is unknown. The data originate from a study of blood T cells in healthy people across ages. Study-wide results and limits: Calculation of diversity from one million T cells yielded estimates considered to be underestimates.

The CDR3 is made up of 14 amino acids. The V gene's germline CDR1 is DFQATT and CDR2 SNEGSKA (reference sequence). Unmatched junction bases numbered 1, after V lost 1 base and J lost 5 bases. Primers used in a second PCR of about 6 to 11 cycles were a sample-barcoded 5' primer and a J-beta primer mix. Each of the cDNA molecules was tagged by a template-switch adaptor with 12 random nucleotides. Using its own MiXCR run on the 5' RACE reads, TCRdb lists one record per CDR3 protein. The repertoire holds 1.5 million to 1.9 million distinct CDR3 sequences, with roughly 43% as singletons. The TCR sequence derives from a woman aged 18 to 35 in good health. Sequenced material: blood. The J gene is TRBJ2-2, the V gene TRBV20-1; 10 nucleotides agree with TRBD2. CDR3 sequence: CSARVAGGTGELFF. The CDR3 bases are TGCAGTGCTAGAGTAGCGGGAGGAACCGGGGAGCTGTTTTTT.